Below, 14 T cell receptor beta chains from the same sample are listed, as sequenced in a study of long-term antiretroviral therapy in people with HIV. The run of the v3.0 immunoSEQ assay was at survey level. Clones were read by immunoSEQ multiplex PCR, and TCRdb kept only the in-frame ones, dropping some. Here the sample spans roughly 30,000 clones, more than 90% being singletons. The specimen comprised unsorted PBMCs, sampled 6.3 years after starting antiretroviral therapy. These receptors originate from a man in his thirties or forties with HIV.

The table lists this clone with a few counts. The chain joins TRBV30 to TRBJ1-2; D remains ambiguous. V dropped 1 base and J dropped 4 bases, with 13 bases sitting between them. The CDR3 length is 14 residues. CDR1 and CDR2 (germline): GTSNPN, SVGIG (reference sequence). The CDR3 sequence: CAWSDTVPSYGYTF. The CDR3 coding sequence is TGTGCCTGGAGTGATACAGTTCCGAGCTATGGCTACACCTTC.

The chain carries TRBV5-4 and TRBJ2-5; tentatively, D is TRBD2 (5 bases). CDR1 SGHNT and CDR2 YYREEE come from the germline V gene (reference sequence). V was clipped by 0 bases and J by 3 bases, with 6 bases between them. The CDR3 runs to 13 residues. In nucleotides, the CDR3 is TGTGCCAGCAGCTTGGGACTAAAAGAGACCCAGTACTTC. It specifies CASSLGLKETQYF.

The chain recombines TRBV6-1 with TRBJ2-2, with 8 bases fitting TRBD1. The CDR3 runs to 13 residues. Trimming removed 2 bases from V and 10 bases from J; junction bases left unmatched: 3. Germline V gene data show CDR1 as MNHNS and CDR2 as SASEGT. As DNA, the CDR3 is TGTGCCAGCAGTGAATTGGGACAGGAGGAGCTGTTTTTT. As protein: CASSELGQEELFF.

This sequence joins TRBV28 and TRBJ2-7; 11 bases are a match to TRBD1. The V gene's germline CDR1 is MDHEN and CDR2 SYDVKM. There are 12 residues in the CDR3. V dropped 8 bases and J dropped 7; count of bases not matched to a gene: 4. CDR3 coding DNA: TGTGCCAGCGGACAGGGGGCCAGAGAGCAGTACTTC. Translated: CASGQGAREQYF.

This chain uses TRBV10-2 with TRBJ1-2; no firm D call. The CDR3 totals 15 residues. V lost 8 bases to trimming and J lost 6 bases, with 22 bases between them. Germline V gives CDR1 WSHSY, CDR2 SAAADI. Here the CDR3 reads CASRSPLAHLDGYTF. CDR3 coding DNA: TGCGCCAGCCGGAGTCCCTTAGCTCACCTCGATGGCTACACCTTC.

The chain employs TRBV19 and TRBJ1-4; D unclear. The CDR3 is made up of 14 amino acids. The V and J ends lost 3 bases and 0 bases respectively, with 5 bases between them. The V gene's germline CDR1 is LNHDA and CDR2 SQIVND (reference sequence). The CDR3 bases are TGTGCCAGTAGTATTACTACAACTAATGAAAAACTGTTTTTT. This codes for CASSITTTNEKLFF.

The DNA for the CDR3 is TGTGCCAGCAGCGTACAGGGTCGGGAGACCCAGTACTTC. Its translation: CASSVQGRETQYF. This rearrangement joins TRBV9 to TRBJ2-5, with D possibly being TRBD1 (5 bases). Germline assignment: CDR1 SGDLS and CDR2 YYNGEE. This CDR3 has 13 amino acids. Trimming shortened V by 1 base and J by 5 bases, and 9 bases separated the two germline ends. Full variable domain (missing parts from reference TRBV9 and TRBJ2-5): DSGVTQTPKHLITATGQRVTLRCSPRSGDLSVYWYQQSLDQGLQFLIQYYNGEERAKGNILERFSAQQFPDLHSELNLSSLELGDSALYFCASSVQGRETQYFGPGTRLLVL.

J is TRBJ2-7 and V is TRBV7-2, with 8 bases fitting TRBD1. The J segment lost 3 bases and the V segment lost 2 bases, leaving 6 bases of the junction unmatched. Germline V gene sequence: CDR1 SGHTA, CDR2 FQGNSA. This CDR3 has 15 residues. The CDR3 sequence: CASSLQTGTGYEQYF. The DNA for the CDR3 is TGTGCCAGCAGCTTACAAACCGGGACAGGCTACGAGCAGTACTTC.

The chain links TRBV30 to TRBJ2-2; D is undetermined. The V and J ends lost 1 base and 1 base respectively, with 4 bases between them. Germline V CDR1 and CDR2: GTSNPN, SVGIG (reference sequence). This CDR3 is 13 amino acids long. The CDR3 protein is CAWSEVNTGELFF. CDR3 DNA: TGTGCCTGGAGTGAAGTGAACACCGGGGAGCTGTTTTTT. The entire variable domain, with the rest obtained from reference TRBV30 and TRBJ2-2, is as follows: SQTIHQWPATLVQPVGSPLSLECTVEGTSNPNLYWYRQAAGRGLQLLFYSVGIGQISSEVPQNLSASRPQDRQFILSSKKLLLSDSGFYLCAWSEVNTGELFFGEGSRLTVL.

This clone was recorded once. This chain links TRBV5-8 with TRBJ1-6; weak D call: TRBD1 (6 bases). The CDR3 covers 16 residues. The V end lost 4 bases, the J end lost 1 base, and 12 bases lay between the germline ends. Germline CDR1 SGHTS, CDR2 YDEGEE. The CDR3 protein is CASSHHRDSYNSPLHF. DNA of the CDR3: TGTGCCAGCAGCCACCACAGGGATTCCTATAATTCACCCCTCCACTTT.

The J gene is TRBJ1-1, the V gene TRBV7-2; maybe TRBD1 (5 bases). Germline CDR1 SGHTA, CDR2 FQGNSA. V gave up 4 bases and J gave up 0 bases, with 9 bases separating them. The CDR3 spans 14 residues. The CDR3 sequence: CASSSQGLNTEAFF. The CDR3, as DNA: TGTGCCAGCAGCTCGCAGGGACTGAACACTGAAGCTTTCTTT. Based on the CDR3 plus reference TRBV7-2 and TRBJ1-1, the full variable domain is GAGVSQSPSNKVTEKGKDVELRCDPISGHTALYWYRQSLGQGLEFLIYFQGNSAPDKSGLPSDRFSAERTGGSVSTLTIQRTQQEDSAVYLCASSSQGLNTEAFFGQGTRLTVV.

The chain uses TRBV6-6 and TRBJ2-7; no reliable D call. V lost 2 bases and J 4 bases, leaving 6 bases between the germline ends. This CDR3 region has 12 residues. Germline V lookup: CDR1 MNHNY, CDR2 SVGAGI (reference sequence). The CDR3 DNA follows: TGTGCCAGCAGTTACGTTGGTTACGAGCAGTACTTC. Amino acid sequence: CASSYVGYEQYF.

This clone has only one observation. CDR3 DNA: TGTGCCAGCAGCGTAACGGGGCACACTGAAGCTTTCTTT. Protein: CASSVTGHTEAFF. This sequence joins TRBV9 and TRBJ1-1; D is possibly TRBD1 (5 bases). Trimming left V 1 base short and J 3 bases short, with 7 bases between. Germline CDR1 SGDLS, CDR2 YYNGEE. There are 13 residues in the CDR3.

V is TRBV5-6 and J is TRBJ1-2, with D uncertain. The germline V and J ends were trimmed by 0 bases and 4 bases, with 10 bases remaining between them. Germline assignment: CDR1 SGHDT and CDR2 YYEEEE. The CDR3 sequence is 14 residues long. The CDR3 coding sequence is TGTGCCAGCAGCTTGGGCAGCAGAACCTATGGCTACACCTTC. It specifies CASSLGSRTYGYTF.